Detailed here is one T cell receptor beta chain. It has no known antigen specificity. No quality values exist for individual bases; no much larger clone is one base distant. Systemically healthy Caucasian individuals from Russia, some 38 in total and aged about 6 to 100 years, were included as donors. Ten milliliters of peripheral blood were drawn from each donor into EDTA-treated Vacutainer tubes. Ficoll-Paque density-gradient centrifugation was used to isolate PBMCs, with at least 6.5 million obtained per sample. Trizol reagent was used to extract total RNA from the PBMCs, yielding at least 5 micrograms per sample. For every donor, flow cytometry on a PBMC aliquot measured the percentage of naive CD45RAhigh/CD27high T cells. This specimen belongs to a study of blood T cells in healthy people across ages (dated by TCRdb to between 2015 and 2017). Some background on the complete study: In model experiments, template switching captured roughly one uniquely barcoded TCR beta cDNA molecule for every two T cells. Using the same blood draw, the study looked at two additional independent replicas of 1 million unique cDNA reads for two donors, one aged 18 to 30 and the other aged 80 or older. To track age-related changes in TCR beta repertoire diversity, the study relied on deep sequencing normalized with unique cDNA molecular identifiers. The donors were divided into four age groups: young (average approximately 16 years), middle-aged (approximately 42), aged (about 56) and long-lived (82). The paper's findings and limits, for the study overall: A strong correlation was found between observed TCR beta diversity and the percentage of naive T cells measured by flow cytometry. Estimates of total diversity based on one million sequenced T cells were regarded as lower bounds and as underestimates. Compared with the aged group, the long-lived group had more naive CD4+ T cells, fewer expanded clones and increased TCR diversity, suggesting age selection. Donor CMV infection status was unknown, potentially confounding age-related changes in expanded clonotypes. Since profiling was done on bulk unsorted PBMCs, naive and antigen-experienced compartments could not be conclusively compared. Observed TCR beta diversity per million T cells fell roughly linearly with age, and a significant reduction was already apparent by age roughly 40.

CDR1 MGHRA and CDR2 YSYEKL are derived from the germline V gene. The junction carries 6 bases between V and J, which are trimmed by 1 base and 3 bases respectively. Spanning cysteine to phenylalanine, the CDR3 consists of 13 amino acids. Just CDR3 DNA is preserved here, 39 bases in frame from base 1. Libraries came from 5' RACE. TCRdb shows the sequencer as Illumina HiSeq 2500. The second PCR ran for about 6 to 12 cycles and used a J-beta primer mix along with a sample-barcoded 5' primer. Each TCR beta cDNA molecule received a unique molecular identifier from a template-switch 5' adaptor carrying 12 random nucleotides. Each sample yielded at least 2.5 million CDR3-containing paired-end reads. The Mint cDNA synthesis kit, primed by a TRBC-specific oligonucleotide, was used to synthesize first-strand cDNA from all RNA. Following uracil-DNA glycosylase treatment, all cDNA underwent a first 18-cycle PCR with the universal primers M1SS and BC2_uni_R. The paper's processing steps were these. Normalization of each sample was performed by random selection of 1 million high-quality reads, each carrying a distinct molecular identifier. Instead of being binned into consensus sequences, reads with shared molecular identifiers were discarded. MiTCR, run with a Q25 quality threshold and the strictest error-elimination algorithm, handled CDR3 identification, clonotype clustering and error correction. Lower-bound total TCR beta diversity was estimated with a nonparametric unseen species model using Euler transformation. Using fastp at Q25 and MiXCR, TCRdb reprocessed the public reads and kept productive beta chains. Rows merge per CDR3 protein into single entries with the most common DNA and genes. In this record, the V and J calls reflect TCRdb's handling and not the investigators' own analysis. This sample has 760,000 or so distinct CDR3 sequences in its table, and roughly 25% of those were observed once. The top ten clonotypes cover 9.4% of the sample.

The sample was also linked to a second study, of T cells of mothers and their children. Per that second paper: Nine systemically healthy Caucasian individuals served as donors, namely three mothers together with their six children. cDNA synthesis consumed the entire amount of extracted RNA, loaded at approximately 1.6 ug RNA in each 15 ul reaction. In the second PCR, the M1S primer introduced both the sample barcodes and 2-4 random nucleotides. Over 8 million TCR beta CDR3 reads came from each mother, compared with around 3 million reads from each child. TCR recombination output is similarly shaped by thymic selection in related and unrelated pairs, with a minor effect exerted by inherited differences. Normalized repertoire overlap in related mother-child pairs was always slightly higher than in unrelated mother-child pairs, but the difference was never significant. No persistent microchimeric T cell clones were detected, at a sensitivity of roughly 100 clones per million clonotypes. Deep NGS was used in the study to compare the TCR beta repertoires of mothers and children and to look for features that separate related mother-child pairs from unrelated individuals. The mean age was roughly 36 +/- 4 years for the mothers and around 10 +/- 4 years for the children. After adapter ligation with NEBNext reagents, the libraries were sequenced on Illumina HiSeq 2000 with 100+100 nt paired-end reads. To prevent cross-contamination, the mother and child libraries were prepared a month apart and were sequenced in separate runs. For each donor, somewhere between 500,000 and 2,000,000 distinct TCR beta clonotypes were identified. Naive TCR beta clonotypes were estimated from low-frequency clonotypes matched to each donor's FACS-determined naive share, without sorting.

The sequencing sample was made of blood. The rearranged chain carries TRBV4-1 and TRBJ1-1, with no confidently assigned D gene. The receptor was isolated from a boy between 10 and 17 years old in good health. The bases read TGCGCCAGCAGCCAAGCACTACACACTGAAGCTTTCTTT. Translated, it reads CASSQALHTEAFF.